These T cell receptor beta chains were read from a single sample in a study of blood T cell repertoires in COVID-19. Sequencing used immunoSEQ multiplex PCR; TCRdb keeps in-frame clones, though not all of them. The data hold 60,000 or so clones, with around nine tenths observed a single time. What was sequenced was peripheral blood. Source of these receptors: a human donor with active COVID-19. The donor label of this sample is uncertain. Each CDR3 is given with its conserved first and last residue. The order of the fields is CDR3 length, V gene, J gene, D gene, clone size, CDR3 DNA, CDR3 protein. D genes are given only for firm matches. Where a row states a size, it is once, few, many or the class of an expanded clone; other rows omit it.

16	TRBV4-1	TRBJ2-1	TRBD2	once	TGCGCCAGCAGCCAGGCCGGGACTAGCGGAGTCCAGGAGCAGTTCTTC	CASSQAGTSGVQEQFF
14	TRBV2	TRBJ1-1	TRBD1	NA	TGTGCCAGCAGTGAAGCCCTACAGGGGACTGAAGCTTTCTTT	CASSEALQGTEAFF
13	TRBV10-3	TRBJ2-1	NA	NA	TGTGCCATCAGCGGAACCTCCAGGAATGAGCAGTTCTTC	CAISGTSRNEQFF
12	TRBV29-1	TRBJ1-2	TRBD1	NA	TGCAGCGGAAGGACAGGGGACTATGGCTACACCTTC	CSGRTGDYGYTF
13	TRBV30	TRBJ1-1	NA	NA	TGTGCCTGGAATCCAGACAGAAACACTGAAGCTTTCTTT	CAWNPDRNTEAFF
13	TRBV7-9	TRBJ1-2	NA	few	TGTGCCAGCAGCCCTGGGGGGGCGGATGGCTACACCTTC	CASSPGGADGYTF
12	TRBV4-1	TRBJ2-1	NA	NA	TGCGCCAGCAGCCAAGTCAATAATGAGCAGTTCTTC	CASSQVNNEQFF
16	TRBV19	TRBJ1-5	NA	once	TGTGCCAGTACCCTCACCCGGCAGGGGTATAATCAGCCCCAGCATTTT	CASTLTRQGYNQPQHF
12	TRBV28	TRBJ2-7	NA	NA	TGTGCCAGCAGTCCCCTTCCCGGCGAGCAGTACTTC	CASSPLPGEQYF
17	TRBV3-1/TRBV3-2	TRBJ2-7	TRBD2	NA	TGTGCCAGCAGCCAAGCAGCGGGAGGGCCCCACTCCTACGAGCAGTACTTC	CASSQAAGGPHSYEQYF
14	TRBV28	TRBJ2-1	NA	NA	TGTGCCAGCAGTTTCCCGCTAGCGCACAATGAGCAGTTCTTC	CASSFPLAHNEQFF
16	TRBV2	TRBJ2-1	NA	NA	TGTGCCAGCAGTGAGCCGACAGCCTCCGAGGTGGAGGAGCAGTTCTTC	CASSEPTASEVEEQFF
13	TRBV10-1	TRBJ2-1	TRBD1	NA	TGCGCCAGCAGTAACGGACAGGGTGGTGAGCAGTTCTTC	CASSNGQGGEQFF
15	TRBV28	TRBJ1-5	TRBD1	once	TGTGCCAGCAGACCCGGGACAGGGGGCTTTACGCCCCAGCATTTT	CASRPGTGGFTPQHF